This passage covers 6 T cell receptor beta chains from one sample sequenced in a study of cytomegalovirus exposure and HLA in healthy donors. Sequenced by immunoSEQ multiplex PCR; TCRdb stores in-frame clones only, minus some. The sample holds 150,000 to 180,000 clones, about 86% seen once. The sequencing sample was made of PBMCs. The receptors were gathered from a man younger than 30 in good health and CMV-seropositive.

This sequence joins TRBV6-5 and TRBJ2-2; 9 bases line up with TRBD1. This CDR3 is built from 15 residues. The ends lost 8 bases at V and 4 bases at J; junction bases unmatched: 8. Per the germline V gene, CDR1 is MNHEY and CDR2 is SVGAGI. The CDR3 sequence: CASGVQGAFTGELFF. The CDR3 nucleotides are TGTGCCAGCGGGGTACAGGGGGCATTCACCGGGGAGCTGTTTTTT.

CDR3 nucleotides: TGTGCCAGCAGCTTGGCCAAGGGGGCTGGGAGCACTGAAGCTTTCTTT. Translated: CASSLAKGAGSTEAFF. The rearrangement joins TRBV5-4 to TRBJ1-1; TRBD1 aligns across 7 bases. With V trimmed by 0 bases and J by 4 bases, 9 bases remained unmatched. The germline V gene has CDR1 SGHNT and CDR2 YYREEE (reference sequence). The CDR3 is made up of 16 amino acids. The whole variable domain, remainder taken from reference TRBV5-4 and TRBJ1-1, is ETGVTQSPTHLIKTRGQQVTLRCSSQSGHNTVSWYQQALGQGPQFIFQYYREEENGRGNFPPRFSGLQFPNYSSELNVNALELDDSALYLCASSLAKGAGSTEAFFGQGTRLTVV.

The chain joins TRBV6-5 to TRBJ1-5, with TRBD1 matching 10 bases. Losses at the gene ends were 2 bases for V and 6 bases for J; bases not matched to a gene: 1. CDR1 and CDR2 (germline): MNHEY, SVGAGI. The CDR3 covers 14 residues. The DNA for the CDR3 is TGTGCCAGCAGTTACGACAGGGGGCGTCAGCCCCAGCATTTT. This codes for CASSYDRGRQPQHF.

J is TRBJ1-5 and V is TRBV5-6; D is possibly TRBD1 (5 bases). This CDR3 spans 15 amino acids. V lost 1 base and J lost 3, with 11 bases in between. CDR1 and CDR2 (germline): SGHDT, YYEEEE. This CDR3 reads CASSLYQGNNQPQHF. The CDR3 DNA reads TGTGCCAGCAGCTTGTACCAGGGAAACAATCAGCCCCAGCATTTT.

The V and J genes are TRBV19 and TRBJ1-6, with D possibly being TRBD1 (6 bases). The V end lost 4 bases, the J end lost 7 bases, and 11 bases lay between the germline ends. Germline V gene lookup returns CDR1 LNHDA and CDR2 SQIVND (reference sequence). This CDR3 has 14 amino acids. In nucleotides, the CDR3 is TGTGCCAGTAGTACCAGGGGTACGAATTCACCCCTCCACTTT. This codes for CASSTRGTNSPLHF.

This chain uses TRBV6-4 with TRBJ2-2, with D tentatively TRBD2 (5 bases). The ends were cut back, 6 bases at V and 3 bases at J, with 11 bases in the middle. Germline V gives CDR1 MRHNA, CDR2 SNTAGT. The CDR3 is 14 residues long. CDR3 sequence (DNA): TGTGCCAGCAGCTCCCGGGGAGACACCGGGGAGCTGTTTTTT. This encodes CASSSRGDTGELFF.